The 15 T cell receptor beta chains reported below all come from one sample, sequenced in a study of blood T cell repertoires in COVID-19. The data were produced by immunoSEQ multiplex PCR, yet TCRdb's version contains in-frame clones alone and is incomplete. The table has approximately 150,000 clones, around 80% seen once; the top ten hold about 11%. The material sequenced was peripheral blood. All receptors derive from a man in his 60s with active or convalescent COVID-19.

V gene TRBV5-1 combines with J gene TRBJ2-1; perhaps TRBD1 as D (6 bases). V gave up 0 bases and J gave up 0 bases, with 10 bases separating them. The CDR3 sequence is 16 residues long. Germline CDR1 reads SGHRS; CDR2 reads YFSETQ. The CDR3 reads CASSLGLGGSYNEQFF. CDR3 DNA sequence: TGCGCCAGCAGCTTGGGGTTAGGGGGCTCCTACAATGAGCAGTTCTTC.

The J gene is TRBJ2-1, the V gene TRBV4-1; D ambiguous. Trimming removed 5 bases from V and 8 bases from J, with 19 bases in between. Germline lookup yields CDR1 MGHRA and CDR2 YSYEKL. CDR3 length: 15 residues. The CDR3 bases are TGCGCCAGCAGCGCCCGCTCCGCGGAGTTCCATGAGCAGTTCTTC. Amino acid sequence: CASSARSAEFHEQFF.

V usage is TRBV24-1 and J usage is TRBJ1-2, with TRBD1 as a possible D gene (6 bases). CDR3 length equals 12 residues. V lost 1 base, J lost 7 bases, and 6 bases lay in between. Per the germline V gene, CDR1 is KGHDR and CDR2 is SFDVKD. The CDR3 reads CATSDLGGGYTF. The CDR3 coding sequence is TGTGCCACCAGTGATTTAGGGGGTGGCTACACCTTC.

This clone occurred a few times. The chain uses TRBV7-9 and TRBJ1-3, with 8 bases aligning to TRBD1. Germline values: CDR1 SEHNR, CDR2 FQNEAQ (reference sequence). The V segment lost 5 bases and the J segment 0 bases; nucleotides outside the gene matches: 9. This CDR3 has 17 residues. CDR3 region: CASSPDGQGLSGNTIYF. The CDR3 region has the DNA TGTGCCAGCAGCCCAGACGGACAGGGTCTCTCTGGAAACACCATATATTTT.

The V gene is TRBV2, the J gene TRBJ2-1; 9 nucleotides line up with TRBD2. The CDR3 has 15 residues. Germline assignment: CDR1 SNHLY and CDR2 FYNNEI. V was clipped by 4 bases and J by 0 bases; unmatched bases: 1. This CDR3 reads CASSGGRGSYNEQFF. DNA for the CDR3: TGTGCCAGCAGTGGCGGGAGGGGCTCCTACAATGAGCAGTTCTTC.

This sequence joins TRBV5-4 and TRBJ2-7; 9 nucleotides line up with TRBD1. V shed 5 bases, J shed 5 bases, and the junction held 8 bases outside the gene matches. The CDR3 is 14 amino acids. CDR1 is SGHNT and CDR2 is YYREEE in the germline V gene (reference sequence). The CDR3 region is CASRVDRGINEQYF. The DNA of the CDR3 is TGTGCCAGCAGAGTGGACAGGGGTATCAACGAGCAGTACTTC.

This chain connects TRBV6-1 to TRBJ2-3, with 8 positions matching TRBD2. CDR1 MNHNS and CDR2 SASEGT come from the germline V gene. V lost 4 bases to trimming and J lost 2 bases; unmatched junction nucleotides: 8. This CDR3 has 16 amino acids. The DNA of the CDR3 is TGTGCCAGCAGTGCTCAAAAACTAGCGGCCACAGATACGCAGTATTTT. Encoded protein: CASSAQKLAATDTQYF.

This clone was recorded once. CDR3 amino acids: CASSERGNNEQFF. The CDR3 coding sequence is TGTGCCAGCAGTGAAAGGGGAAACAATGAGCAGTTCTTC. The chain combines TRBV6-1 with TRBJ2-1; a weak D match, TRBD1 (5 bases). In germline, CDR1 is MNHNS, CDR2 SASEGT. The CDR3 loop spans 13 amino acids. Trimming took 2 bases from V and 5 from J, leaving 7 bases between them.

The chain is built from TRBV28 and TRBJ2-2; 9 bases agree with TRBD2. V lost 5 bases and J lost 5; bases outside the gene matches: 9. The CDR3 runs 16 residues. CDR1 and CDR2 from the germline V gene are MDHEN and SYDVKM. The chain's CDR3 is CASSPAGGRRTGELFF. As DNA, the CDR3 is TGTGCCAGCAGTCCTGCGGGAGGGAGACGGACCGGGGAGCTGTTTTTT.

The chain combines TRBV5-4 with TRBJ2-7, with 8 bases aligning to TRBD2. The CDR3 runs to 16 residues. Germline-derived CDR1 and CDR2 are SGHNT and YYREEE (reference sequence). Trimming cost V 4 bases and J 3 bases; bases outside gene matches: 12. CDR3: CASSPDVGRAHYEQYF. CDR3 in DNA: TGTGCCAGCAGCCCGGATGTCGGGAGGGCCCACTACGAGCAGTACTTC.

The gene calls are TRBV14 and TRBJ1-2, with 7 bases lining up with TRBD1. Germline CDR1 SGHDN, CDR2 FVKESK. The CDR3 loop spans 13 amino acids. V lost 3 bases, J lost 4 bases, and 2 bases stayed unmatched. The CDR3 sequence: CASSQGQSYGYTF. The CDR3 DNA sequence: TGTGCCAGCAGCCAGGGACAGTCCTATGGCTACACCTTC.

This chain connects TRBV4-2 to TRBJ2-5; TRBD2 matches at 9 bases. Germline-derived CDR1 and CDR2 are LGHNA and YNFKEQ. V lost 0 bases, J lost 5 bases, and 4 bases stayed unmatched. The CDR3 has 15 amino acids. CDR3 nucleotides: TGTGCCAGCAGCCAAGACCTAGCGGGGTGGGAGACCCAGTACTTC. Amino acids: CASSQDLAGWETQYF.

The DNA of the CDR3 is TGTGCCAGCAGTGTCCAGTCCTACGAGCAGTACTTC. Amino acids: CASSVQSYEQYF. The chain links TRBV2 to TRBJ2-7; D gene uncertain. V lost 4 bases to trimming and J lost 1 base, with 5 bases between them. Germline V gene lookup returns CDR1 SNHLY and CDR2 FYNNEI. The CDR3 sequence is 12 residues long.

V usage is TRBV6-5 and J usage is TRBJ2-1, with 7 nucleotides matching TRBD2. The CDR3 has 14 amino acids. The V and J ends lost 6 bases and 7 bases, in that order; junction bases with no gene match: 9. Germline V lookup: CDR1 MNHEY, CDR2 SVGAGI. The CDR3, as DNA: TGTGCCAGCAGGGGGGGGAGGGCAGGGAATGAGCAGTTCTTC. This sequence encodes CASRGGRAGNEQFF.

The gene calls are TRBV7-2 and TRBJ2-4, with 7 bases that match TRBD1. The length of the CDR3 is 16 residues. The germline gives CDR1 SGHTA, CDR2 FQGNSA. The J segment lost 0 bases and the V segment lost 5 bases, leaving 7 bases of the junction unmatched. The CDR3 nucleotides read TGTGCCAGCAGCGCCCGGACAGGACTAGCCAAAAACATTCAGTACTTC. It codes for CASSARTGLAKNIQYF.